Listed here are 10 T cell receptor beta chains from one sample, sequenced in a study of CD4 and CD8 cells across lung adenocarcinoma regions. A single record per CDR3 protein comes from TCRdb applying MiXCR to the PCR reads. The table shows about 3,700 distinct CDR3 sequences, with 55% to 60% occurring only once. The material sequenced was CD4+ T cells from the margin of a lung tumor. Every receptor here comes from a female donor with lung adenocarcinoma. The CD4 and CD8 labels of this study may be unreliable.

The CDR3 loop reads CASSLEPLKKLFF. For the CDR3, the DNA is TGTGCCAGCAGCTTAGAGCCCCTGAAAAAACTGTTTTTT. This rearrangement joins TRBV11-2 to TRBJ1-4; D remains unclear. The CDR3 spans 13 residues. Germline CDR1 reads SGHAT; CDR2 reads FQNNGV. V lost 0 bases and J 9 bases, leaving 8 bases between the germline ends.

The rearrangement uses TRBV7-6 and TRBJ1-3, with TRBD1 matching 7 bases. Germline values: CDR1 SGHVS, CDR2 FNYEAQ. J gave up 1 base and V 5 bases, and 2 bases lay outside the gene matches. The CDR3 spans 14 residues. CDR3 DNA: TGTGCCAGCAGCAAGGACAGGTCTGGAAACACCATATATTTT. Translating it yields CASSKDRSGNTIYF.

As concerns this clonotype: One junction end does not reproduce the germline sequence, and a read error may be involved. This chain links TRBV6-1 with TRBJ2-3, with D tentatively TRBD2 (7 bases). Germline V gives CDR1 MNHNS, CDR2 SASEGT. The CDR3 is 18 residues long. CDR3 DNA sequence: TGTGCCAGCCGAGGAGTGGGGGGCGGGGGCCTTGACAAAGATACGCAGTATTTC. Translating gives CASRGVGGGGLDKDTQYF.

V and J are TRBV5-6 and TRBJ2-5, with D unclear. This CDR3 is 13 amino acids long. Germline lookup yields CDR1 SGHDT and CDR2 YYEEEE. Trimming stripped 2 bases from V and 2 bases from J, with 7 bases between. The CDR3 nucleotides read TGTGCCAGCAGCTTCGGCAGTCAAGAGACCCAGTACTTC. This sequence encodes CASSFGSQETQYF.

The chain employs TRBV3-1 and TRBJ2-3, with 7 nucleotides matching TRBD2. This CDR3 spans 20 amino acids. V was clipped by 2 bases and J by 3 bases; unmatched bases: 20. The V gene's germline CDR1 is LGHDT and CDR2 YNNKEL (reference sequence). The chain's CDR3 is CASSQMGGAPERDWTDTQYF. The DNA of the CDR3 is TGTGCCAGCAGCCAAATGGGTGGGGCCCCGGAGCGGGATTGGACAGATACGCAGTATTTT.

This clonotype was seen only once. V is TRBV7-2 and J is TRBJ2-1; D not certain. This CDR3 spans 15 amino acids. Trimming cost V 1 base and J 7 bases, with 14 bases left between them. The V gene's germline CDR1 is SGHTA and CDR2 FQGNSA. CDR3 in DNA: TGTGCCAGCAGCTTAGGAGGTTCCAGGCGAAATGAGCAGTTCTTC. Protein: CASSLGGSRRNEQFF.

The chain employs TRBV6-1 and TRBJ2-5, with 10 nucleotides matching TRBD1. The J call may be incorrect, as the DNA end agrees better with TRBJ2-7. The germline gives CDR1 MNHNS, CDR2 SASEGT. CDR3 length: 16 amino acids. DNA for the CDR3: TGTGCCAGCAGTGAAGTAGGGACAGGGGCCATCTACGAGCAGTACTTC. As protein: CASSEVGTGAIYEQYF.

This clonotype was seen more than once but under ten times. The chain has TRBV10-2 and TRBJ1-6; 7 bases are shared with TRBD1. The CDR3 consists of 15 residues. J was trimmed by 7 bases and V by 4 bases; bases with no gene match: 7. Germline CDR1 WSHSY, CDR2 SAAADI. The CDR3 loop reads CASSVGTAGNSPLHF. The CDR3 DNA reads as TGCGCCAGCAGTGTGGGGACAGCTGGGAATTCACCCCTCCACTTT.

The chain recombines TRBV6-1 with TRBJ2-1, with TRBD2 matching 13 bases. V was clipped by 6 bases and J by 4 bases; unmatched bases: 6. Germline assignment: CDR1 MNHNS and CDR2 SASEGT. The CDR3 covers 16 residues. The CDR3 DNA follows: TGTGCCAGCAGATTGATGACTAGCGGGGGGTACAATGAGCAGTTCTTC. Translating it yields CASRLMTSGGYNEQFF.

This clonotype turned up a few times. The junction and the germline gene differ at one end; a read error may be behind it. CDR3 protein: CASSVIAGEIQYF. The DNA for the CDR3 is TGCGCCAGCAGTGTCATCGCTGGGGAGATCCAGTACTTC. The chain employs TRBV10-2 and TRBJ2-5; D is perhaps TRBD2 (5 bases). Germline lookup yields CDR1 WSHSY and CDR2 SAAADI. The CDR3 consists of 13 residues.